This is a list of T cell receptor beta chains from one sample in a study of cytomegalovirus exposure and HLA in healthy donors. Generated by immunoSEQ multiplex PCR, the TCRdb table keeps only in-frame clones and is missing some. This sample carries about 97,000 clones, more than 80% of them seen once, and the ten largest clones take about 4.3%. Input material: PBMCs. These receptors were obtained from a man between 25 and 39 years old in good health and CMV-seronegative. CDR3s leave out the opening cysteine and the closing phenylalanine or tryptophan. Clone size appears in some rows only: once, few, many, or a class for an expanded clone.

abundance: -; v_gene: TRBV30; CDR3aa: AWSVQGTDQPQH
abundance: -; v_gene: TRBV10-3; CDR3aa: AISTLSTDTQY
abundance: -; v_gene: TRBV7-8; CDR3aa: ASSLDLRAHTEAF
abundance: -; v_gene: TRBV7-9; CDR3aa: ASSLIETGTIVNTEAF
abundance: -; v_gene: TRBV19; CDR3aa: ASSIRDRAFGTQY
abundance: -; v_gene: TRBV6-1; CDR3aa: ASSEYGSTEAF
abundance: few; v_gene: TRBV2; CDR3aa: ASSEGTSGGETQY
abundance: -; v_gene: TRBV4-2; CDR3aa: ASSPVLGNQPQH
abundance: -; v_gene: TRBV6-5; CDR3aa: ASSPGLGSYEQY
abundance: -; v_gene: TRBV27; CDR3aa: ASSFRDRGSYEQY
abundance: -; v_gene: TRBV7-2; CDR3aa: ASSQTGIQETQY
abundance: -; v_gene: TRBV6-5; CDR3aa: ASSYTGDGNQPQH
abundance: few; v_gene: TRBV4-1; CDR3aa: ASSQGGRSYNEQF
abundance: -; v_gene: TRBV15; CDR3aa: ATSSCKITSGADTQY
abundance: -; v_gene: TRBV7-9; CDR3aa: ASSLGPTGAPRNEQF
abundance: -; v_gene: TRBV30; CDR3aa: AWSVSSPLH
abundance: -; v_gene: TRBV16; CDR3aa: ASSQSTADYEQY
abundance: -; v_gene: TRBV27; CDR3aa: ASSLRGISSYEQY
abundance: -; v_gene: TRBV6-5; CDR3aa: ASRLDRVLGNEQF